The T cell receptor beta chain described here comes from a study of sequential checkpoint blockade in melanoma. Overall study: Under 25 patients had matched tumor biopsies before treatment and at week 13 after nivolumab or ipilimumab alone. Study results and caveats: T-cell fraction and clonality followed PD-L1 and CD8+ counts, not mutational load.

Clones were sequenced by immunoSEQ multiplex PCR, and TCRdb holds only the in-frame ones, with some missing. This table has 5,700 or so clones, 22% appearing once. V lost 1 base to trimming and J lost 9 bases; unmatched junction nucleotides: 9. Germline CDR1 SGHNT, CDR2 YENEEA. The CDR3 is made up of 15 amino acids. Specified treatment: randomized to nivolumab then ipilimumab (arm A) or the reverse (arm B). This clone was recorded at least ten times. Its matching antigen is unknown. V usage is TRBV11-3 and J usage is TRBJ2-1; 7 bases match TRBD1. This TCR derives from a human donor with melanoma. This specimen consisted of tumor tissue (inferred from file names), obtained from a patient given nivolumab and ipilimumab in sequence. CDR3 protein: CASSLVRTGAREQFF. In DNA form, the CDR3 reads TGTGCCAGCAGCTTAGTTAGGACAGGTGCCCGTGAGCAGTTCTTC. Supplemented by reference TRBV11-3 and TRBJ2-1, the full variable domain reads EAGVVQSPRYKIIEKKQPVAFWCNPISGHNTLYWYLQNLGQGPELLIRYENEEAVDDSQLPKDRFSAERLKGVDSTLKIQPAELGDSAVYLCASSLVRTGAREQFFGPGTRLTVL.